This TCR beta chain came from a study of cytomegalovirus exposure and HLA in healthy donors. Study-wide results and limits: CMV serostatus was the only recorded immune exposure for donors.

This CDR3 is built from 15 residues. Trimming cost V 3 bases and J 2 bases, with 11 bases left between them. Germline CDR1 reads SNHLY; CDR2 reads FYNNEI. Details on this clone: Its antigen is not identified.

In the PCR, 60 Vbeta and 13 Jbeta primers were used. Profiled with immunoSEQ multiplex PCR; TCRdb holds only in-frame clones, not every one. The data contain roughly 160,000 clones, 75% to 80% of them singletons. Sequencing was performed on PBMCs. This sequence originates from a man between 50 and 59 years old in good health and CMV-seropositive. This chain uses TRBV2 with TRBJ1-5; no firm D call. Written as DNA, the CDR3 is TGTGCCAGCAGTGAGCCCCCCCGAGGCAATCAGCCCCAGCATTTT. Residues: CASSEPPRGNQPQHF.